The rows below give T cell receptor beta chains drawn from one sample of a study of Ad26.COV2.S vaccination and SARS-CoV-2 variants. Data came from immunoSEQ multiplex PCR; TCRdb stores just in-frame clones and leaves some out. Of approximately 340,000 clones in the sample, about 90% are singletons; the top ten hold roughly 3.9%. The sequencing used peripheral blood, collected after recovery from COVID-19. Every receptor here comes from a human donor who had recovered from COVID-19. CDR3s include the opening cysteine and the closing phenylalanine or tryptophan. Each record gives: clone size, V gene, J gene, D gene, CDR3 DNA, CDR3 protein. The D gene is left open where the match is weak. Clone size is stated in some rows and not others, as once, few, many or a class when expanded.

>-|TRBV6-5|TRBJ2-7|-
TGTGCCAGCAGTTACGGTGGACAGCCGAGGGACGAGCAGTACTTC
CASSYGGQPRDEQYF
>-|TRBV9|TRBJ1-1|-
TGTGCCAGCAGCACGAGAGGAGGGGGAGCTTTCTTT
CASSTRGGGAFF
>-|TRBV7-2|TRBJ2-1|TRBD2
TGTGCCAGCAGCCGCGTGCGGGGGGGAAACAATGAGCAGTTCTTC
CASSRVRGGNNEQFF
>once|TRBV9|TRBJ2-7|TRBD1
TGTGCCAGCAGCGTGGGGGACAGTACCTACGAGCAGTACTTC
CASSVGDSTYEQYF
>-|TRBV11-3|TRBJ2-2|-
TGTGCCAGCAGCTCAAGTGGAACGAACACCGGGGAGCTGTTTTTT
CASSSSGTNTGELFF
>-|TRBV24-1|TRBJ2-3|-
TGTGCCACCAGTGATGGGGTATTGGGAGCAGATACGCAGTATTTT
CATSDGVLGADTQYF
>-|TRBV6-2/TRBV6-3|TRBJ2-7|TRBD1
TGTGCCAGCAGTTCCATCATTCGGGACAGGGACTACGAGCAGTACTTC
CASSSIIRDRDYEQYF
>-|TRBV5-1|TRBJ1-4|-
TGCGCCAGCAGCTTGGGAACCCAAGGGAGCCCTAATGAAAAACTGTTTTTT
CASSLGTQGSPNEKLFF
>once|TRBV2|TRBJ1-6|-
TGTGCCAGCAGTGAATGGAGGCAAAATTCACCCCTCCACTTT
CASSEWRQNSPLHF
>-|TRBV6-5|TRBJ2-5|-
TGTGCCGGAAGCCTCGGGTCTCAAGAGACCCAGTACTTC
CAGSLGSQETQYF
>once|TRBV18|TRBJ1-1|-
TGTGCCAGCTCACCACTGGGGGGGACTGAAGCTTTCTTT
CASSPLGGTEAFF
>-|TRBV6-1|TRBJ2-7|-
TGTGCCAGCAGTGAAAAAGGGGGTTGGTACGAGCAGTACTTC
CASSEKGGWYEQYF
>-|TRBV12-3/TRBV12-4|TRBJ1-1|-
TGTGCCAGCAGTCTACAGCTGAACACTGAAGCTTTCTTT
CASSLQLNTEAFF
>-|TRBV9|TRBJ1-2|-
TGTGCCAGCAGCGTCCCCCCCACCTTC
CASSVPPTF
>-|TRBV7-6|TRBJ1-5|-
TGTGCCAGCAGCCTACAGGGAAGCAATCAGCCCCAGCATTTT
CASSLQGSNQPQHF
>-|TRBV27|TRBJ1-2|-
TGTGCCAGCAGTTTATCAGAGGAGATTCCTAGCTACACCTTC
CASSLSEEIPSYTF
>-|TRBV9|TRBJ2-5|TRBD2
TGTGCCAGCAGCCCCCGGACTAGCGGGGGGGCCGAAGAGACCCAGTACTTC
CASSPRTSGGAEETQYF
>-|TRBV6-4|TRBJ2-1|-
TGTGCCAGCAGTTTCCATCAGGGACTTGAGCAGTTCTTC
CASSFHQGLEQFF
>-|TRBV6-5|TRBJ1-1|-
TGTGCCAGCAAACCGGTCGTGAACACTGAAGCTTTCTTT
CASKPVVNTEAFF
>many|TRBV4-2|TRBJ2-3|TRBD2
TGTGCCAGCAGCCAAGAATGGTTGGACGGCGGGGGGCAACTAGCTACGCAGTATTTT
CASSQEWLDGGGQLATQYF
>-|TRBV2|TRBJ1-2|TRBD1
TGTGCCAGCAGTGAAGCGCGCATTTGGGGGACAGCGGCCTATGGCTACACCTTC
CASSEARIWGTAAYGYTF
>-|TRBV11-2|TRBJ2-1|-
TGTGCCAGCAGCTTAGGGGTGCACTACAATGAGCAGTTCTTC
CASSLGVHYNEQFF
>-|TRBV29-1|TRBJ1-3|TRBD1
TGCAGCGTTGGGGTAGGGGGCAGCTCTGGAAACACCATATATTTT
CSVGVGGSSGNTIYF
>once|TRBV2|TRBJ2-1|-
TGTGCCAGCAGTTCGGGCTTTTACAATGAGCAGTTCTTC
CASSSGFYNEQFF
>-|TRBV7-2|TRBJ2-1|TRBD1
TGTGCCAGCAGCAACAGGGGTACATTCTCCTACAATGAGCAGTTCTTC
CASSNRGTFSYNEQFF